The 7 T cell receptor beta chains reported below all come from one sample, sequenced in a study of graft-versus-host responses after intestinal transplantation. For these TCRs, the target antigens are not known. Profiled with immunoSEQ multiplex PCR; TCRdb holds only in-frame clones, not every one. The table shows 130,000 to 150,000 clones, with 92% occurring only once. The sequenced sample was unstimulated CD4+ T cells sorted from spleen or lymph node cells, obtained before intestinal transplant. These receptors originate from a human donor who received an intestinal transplant.

A single count supports this clone. The J gene is TRBJ1-5, the V gene TRBV28; weak D call: TRBD1 (5 bases). The V gene lost 3 bases and the J gene lost 1 base, with 16 bases spanning the gap. The germline V gene has CDR1 MDHEN and CDR2 SYDVKM. CDR3 length: 17 residues. The CDR3 loop is CASSLGHSGYSNQPQHF. The CDR3 DNA reads as TGTGCCAGCAGTTTGGGGCATTCGGGTTACAGCAATCAGCCCCAGCATTTT.

The genes are TRBV2 and TRBJ2-7; 11 bases line up with TRBD2. Germline V gives CDR1 SNHLY, CDR2 FYNNEI. The CDR3 loop spans 15 amino acids. V trimming: 7 bases; J trimming: 6 bases; junction bases outside the gene matches: 11. CDR3 DNA: TGTGCCAGCACTGGGGGGATAGCGGGAGGGCGCGAGCAGTACTTC. Its protein product is CASTGGIAGGREQYF.

V gene TRBV29-1 combines with J gene TRBJ2-7; TRBD2 is a possible D gene (6 bases). Germline lookup yields CDR1 SQVTM and CDR2 ANQGSEA. V lost 3 bases and J 3 bases, leaving 9 bases between the germline ends. This CDR3 has 12 amino acids. The CDR3 loop is CSVDSGLYEQYF. The CDR3, as DNA: TGCAGCGTTGACAGCGGGCTCTACGAGCAGTACTTC.

This chain connects TRBV27 to TRBJ2-5, with TRBD2 matching 14 bases. The CDR3 totals 16 residues. V lost 5 bases to trimming and J lost 5 bases; unmatched junction nucleotides: 7. Germline V CDR1 and CDR2: MNHEY, SMNVEV (reference sequence). In DNA form, the CDR3 reads TGTGCCAGCAGTATTAGGACTAGCGGGAGGTCGGAGACCCAGTACTTC. Residues: CASSIRTSGRSETQYF.

This chain uses TRBV6-5 with TRBJ1-1, with a tentative D call TRBD1 (6 bases). Germline loops: CDR1 MNHEY, CDR2 SVGAGI. Trimming removed 6 bases at V and 4 bases at J, with 12 bases between. The CDR3 covers 13 residues. The CDR3 DNA reads as TGTGCCAGCAGACCACAGGGTGGCACTGAAGCTTTCTTT. Translation gives CASRPQGGTEAFF.

As concerns this clone: At one end, the junction sequence differs from germline, possibly due to a read error. This chain connects TRBV10-3 to TRBJ2-1, with D tentatively TRBD2 (6 bases). CDR1 ENHRY and CDR2 SYGVKD come from the germline V gene. The length of the CDR3 is 14 residues. CDR3 nucleotide sequence: TGTGCCATCAGTGATAGCGGTTCCTACAATGAGCGGTTCTTC. Translated, it gives CAISDSGSYNERFF.

The chain is built from TRBV2 and TRBJ2-7; 7 bases match TRBD1. With 7 bases clipped from V and 1 base from J, the junction kept 7 bases outside the gene matches. The CDR3 runs 14 residues. From germline, CDR1 is SNHLY and CDR2 FYNNEI. The CDR3 region has the DNA TGTGCCAGCAATCCGGGACAGAATTCCTACGAGCAGTACTTC. Translating gives CASNPGQNSYEQYF.